These 3 T cell receptor beta chains came from one sample sequenced in a study of identical twins. TCRdb fed the 5' RACE reads into MiXCR, producing one record per CDR3 protein. The sample lists roughly 250,000 distinct CDR3 sequences; about 14% were seen once. Material for sequencing was memory (CD45RO+) T cells sorted from blood. Every receptor here comes from a woman younger than 30 in good health.

A few counts support this clonotype. The genes are TRBV6-1 and TRBJ2-7; D is unclear. V was clipped by 6 bases and J by 0 bases, with 12 bases between them. The germline CDR1 and CDR2 sequences are MNHNS and SASEGT. This CDR3 contains 14 residues. The CDR3, as DNA: TGTGCCAGCAGGCGTATTCAGTTCTCCTACGAGCAGTACTTC. Protein sequence: CASRRIQFSYEQYF.

This clonotype came up many times. V gene TRBV29-1 combines with J gene TRBJ2-2; possible D gene TRBD2, 6 bases. This CDR3 contains 14 residues. The germline CDR1 and CDR2 sequences are SQVTM and ANQGSEA. Written as DNA, the CDR3 is TGCAGAGGAGAGGAGGGTGATAGGTCCGGGGAGCTGTTTTTT. This sequence encodes CRGEEGDRSGELFF.

This clonotype was seen ten or more times. This rearrangement joins TRBV5-1 to TRBJ2-1, with D tentatively TRBD2 (5 bases). Per germline, CDR1 SGHRS and CDR2 YFSETQ. The CDR3 covers 16 residues. V was trimmed by 1 base and J by 3 bases, leaving 14 bases between them. The CDR3 DNA is TGCGCCAGCAGCTTGTTACGCGGGCCGGTCTACAATGAGCAGTTCTTC. Encoded protein: CASSLLRGPVYNEQFF.